This record looks at one TCR beta chain sequence and its context. The antigen is undetermined. The study excluded patients with uncontrolled infection, other autoimmune disease, pregnancy or lactation. The germline V gene encodes CDR1 LNHDA and CDR2 SQIVND (reference sequence). Trimming pared 10 bases from V and 2 bases from J, leaving 11 bases between. The CDR3 has 13 amino acids. Amplification of TCR beta CDR3 regions used RNA as the template. In the first-round RT-PCR of the TCR CDR3, the HTBI primer set was used. Each CDR3 protein gets one entry after TCRdb re-called the multiplex PCR reads with MiXCR. The data contain 340,000 or so distinct CDR3 sequences, roughly 15% of them singletons. This sample was included in a study of T cells in Graves' hyperthyroidism and ophthalmopathy. Study-wide findings and caveats: Among thyroid clonotypes expanded above 0.001, most also appeared in blood.

Sequencing was done on a sample of blood. The clonotype originates from a man younger than 45 with Graves' hyperthyroidism. The chain joins TRBV19 to TRBJ1-4; D remains ambiguous. The CDR3 bases are TGTGCCACCCACCGGAAGACTAATGAAAAACTGTTTTTT. Protein product: CATHRKTNEKLFF.